This T cell receptor (beta chain) was observed in a study of T-cell memory formation after mild COVID-19. Whole-study results and caveats: In pre-infection memory, a portion of responding clones appeared, which suggested that cross-reactive memory joined.

Details on this clonotype: Its antigen is undetermined.

TCRdb ran MiXCR on the 5' RACE reads and lists one entry per CDR3 protein. Of about 150,000 distinct CDR3 sequences listed, about 19% were seen once; the top ten hold under 2.5%. CDR3 size: 15 residues. V lost 3 bases, J lost 5 bases, and 15 bases lay in between. Germline CDR1 and CDR2: LGHDT and YNNKEL (reference sequence). The chain has TRBV3-1 and TRBJ2-3; TRBD1 or TRBD2 may be the D gene (5 bases each). The origin of this receptor is an adult woman who had mild COVID-19 (a few samples of this study predate the infection). Cell type and time point are not known. Sequenced sample: PBMCs or a T cell subset sorted from them (not recorded which). CDR3 sequence (DNA): TGTGCCAGCAGCCAGACGGGGCGCCGTAGAGATACGCAGTATTTT. Translation: CASSQTGRRRDTQYF.